The TCR beta chain under discussion was sequenced for a study of T cell clones after liver transplantation. The overall study: As an antigen-independent comparator, third-party-reactive TCRbeta sequences came from pre-transplant mixed lymphocyte reactions. Whole-study results and caveats: The donor-reactive repertoire was only partly measurable in a couple of subjects, lacking donor cells.

As regards this clone: The antigen remains undetermined.

Method: immunoSEQ multiplex PCR; TCRdb's copy keeps in-frame clones and lacks some. The top ten hold 2.5% to 3.5% of the sample, which has 65,000 to 80,000 clones, 75% to 90% seen once. The CDR3 consists of 15 residues. The J segment lost 4 bases and the V segment lost 4 bases, leaving 5 bases of the junction unmatched. Germline V gives CDR1 MDHEN, CDR2 SYDVKM. This sequence joins TRBV28 and TRBJ2-1; 9 nucleotides match TRBD2. Here the sequenced sample was CD4+ T cells from blood, taken at the 22-month timepoint. This clonotype originated in a human patient who received a liver transplant. Some of the T cells may derive from the graft donor. Here the CDR3 reads CASSSLAGLYNEQFF. DNA for the CDR3: TGTGCCAGCAGTTCACTAGCGGGTCTGTACAATGAGCAGTTCTTC.